This T cell receptor (beta chain) stems from a study of T-cell reconstitution after alpha-beta-depleted transplantation in children. This clonotype occurred many times. The authors prepared the TCRbeta library with unique molecular identifiers. TCRdb passed the PCR reads through MiXCR, listing each CDR3 protein once. The sample yields hundreds of thousands of distinct CDR3 sequences, around 9.5% seen once. This CDR3 has 15 residues. CDR1 and CDR2 (germline): SQVTM, ANQGSEA. V was trimmed by 5 bases and J by 0 bases, leaving 16 bases between them. The source was PBMCs from the stem cell graft donor, collected from the stem cell graft. The chain combines TRBV29-1 with TRBJ1-1; D may be TRBD1 (6 bases). This TCR was sampled from a human donor who donated a stem cell graft to a child with acute lymphoblastic leukemia. CDR3 bases: TGCAGCGTTCCAGCGACGGGGGCTGTGAACACTGAAGCTTTCTTT. Translating gives CSVPATGAVNTEAFF.